These T cell receptor beta chains were read from a single sample in a study of blood T cell repertoires in COVID-19. TCRdb's copy holds only in-frame clones and misses some; the assay was immunoSEQ multiplex PCR. Of a few hundred thousand clones detected, roughly nine tenths appear once; the ten largest clones hold 0.94%. The specimen sequenced was peripheral blood. The receptors derive from a woman between 40 and 50 years old who had recovered from COVID-19. CDR3s include the opening cysteine and the closing phenylalanine or tryptophan. D genes are given only for firm matches. Clone size appears in some rows only: once, few, many, or a class for an expanded clone.

TRBJ1-5 | NA | TRBD1 | TRBV15 | TGTGCCACCAGGGACAGGGATCAGCCCCAGCATTTT | CATRDRDQPQHF
TRBJ2-2 | NA | NA | TRBV15 | TGTGCCACCAGCAATCCGGGGGGGACAGCGAACACCGGGGAGCTGTTTTTT | CATSNPGGTANTGELFF
TRBJ2-7 | NA | TRBD1 | TRBV29-1 | TGCAGCGCCGGACAGGGCTCCTACGAGCAGTACTTC | CSAGQGSYEQYF
TRBJ1-1 | few | NA | TRBV3-1/TRBV3-2 | TGTGCCAGCAGCCAACAGGGTCGTAACACTGAAGCTTTCTTT | CASSQQGRNTEAFF
TRBJ1-1 | NA | TRBD1 | TRBV5-6 | TGTGCCAGCAGCCCTCCGGACAGGGGTTTTGAGAACACTGAAGCTTTCTTT | CASSPPDRGFENTEAFF
TRBJ2-3 | NA | NA | TRBV11-2 | TGTGCCAGCAGCCCGGGGCCGGGGGTTGGCACAGATACGCAGTATTTT | CASSPGPGVGTDTQYF
TRBJ2-1 | NA | TRBD1 | TRBV7-9 | TGTGCCAGCAGCTTAACCGGGACAGGGTACAATGAGCAGTTCTTC | CASSLTGTGYNEQFF
TRBJ2-7 | NA | NA | TRBV7-9 | TGTGCCAGCAGCTTAGAGGGCAGGGAAAGCGAGCAGTACTTC | CASSLEGRESEQYF
TRBJ2-5 | NA | TRBD2 | TRBV2 | TGTGCCAGCACTATATCCGTAGGACTAGGAGGTTCGGAGACCCAGTACTTC | CASTISVGLGGSETQYF
TRBJ1-1 | NA | NA | TRBV19 | TGTGCCAGTAGTATAGGTCGGGAGAACACTGAAGCTTTCTTT | CASSIGRENTEAFF
TRBJ2-7 | NA | TRBD2 | TRBV4-2 | TGTGCCAGCAGCCAAGGGCTAGCGGGAGAGGACGAGCAGTACTTC | CASSQGLAGEDEQYF
TRBJ2-7 | NA | NA | TRBV6-5 | TGTGCCAGCTCGGTGACTCCTGACTCCTACGAGCAGTACTTC | CASSVTPDSYEQYF
TRBJ2-1 | NA | NA | TRBV18 | TGTGCCAGCTCACCACCCGGGGTCTCCTACAATGAGCAGTTCTTC | CASSPPGVSYNEQFF
TRBJ1-2 | few | TRBD1 | TRBV5-4 | TGTGCCAGCAACAAACAGGGGATGAACTATGGCTACACCTTC | CASNKQGMNYGYTF
TRBJ2-7 | NA | TRBD1 | TRBV6-6 | TGTGCCAGCAGCCCCGGGACAGGGGACGAGCAGTACTTC | CASSPGTGDEQYF
TRBJ2-5 | few | TRBD2 | TRBV15 | TGTGCCACCAGCGGCCGAGCGGGAGGGCAAGAGACCCAGTACTTC | CATSGRAGGQETQYF
TRBJ2-5 | NA | NA | TRBV5-1 | TGCGCCAGCAGCTGGGGAGCGGAAGAGACCCAGTACTTC | CASSWGAEETQYF
TRBJ1-1 | NA | NA | TRBV12-3/TRBV12-4 | TGTGCCAGCAGTCGCCGCGGGTACGATGAAGCTTTCTTT | CASSRRGYDEAFF
TRBJ2-7 | NA | NA | TRBV5-3 | TGTGCCAGAAGCTTGGCACCGACAAACTACGAGCAGTACTTC | CARSLAPTNYEQYF
TRBJ1-4 | NA | NA | TRBV19 | TGTGCCAGTGGGCATGAAAAACTGTTTTTT | CASGHEKLFF
TRBJ2-7 | NA | NA | TRBV15 | TGTGCCACCAGCAGTCCAGAGGGCAGCTCCTACGAGCAGTACTTC | CATSSPEGSSYEQYF
TRBJ2-2 | once | NA | TRBV18 | TGTGCCAGCTCACCACCCCGACAGGCTTCGAACACCGGGGAGCTGTTTTTT | CASSPPRQASNTGELFF
TRBJ2-1 | NA | TRBD1 | TRBV2 | TGTGCCAGGAGAAGGGGACAGGAGACTTACAATGAGCAGTTCTTC | CARRRGQETYNEQFF
TRBJ1-5 | once | TRBD1 | TRBV2 | TGTGCCAGCAACGGACAGGCGGGAGGGGGGCAGCCCCAGCATTTT | CASNGQAGGGQPQHF
TRBJ2-1 | NA | TRBD2 | TRBV10-1 | TGCGCCAGCAGTGATGGTAGCGGGAGACGGGAGCAGTTCTTC | CASSDGSGRREQFF
TRBJ2-3 | NA | TRBD1 | TRBV9 | TGTGCCAGCAGCGGCGGACAGGGGCCGGGGGCAGATACGCAGTATTTT | CASSGGQGPGADTQYF
TRBJ2-7 | NA | NA | TRBV23-1 | TGCGCCAGCACCGCGGGACGGATCGAGCAGTACTTC | CASTAGRIEQYF
TRBJ2-2 | NA | NA | TRBV2 | TGTGCCAGCAGTGTTGACAGGACCGGGGAGCTGTTTTTT | CASSVDRTGELFF
TRBJ2-5 | once | NA | TRBV24-1 | TGTGCCACCAGTGGGTTCGGGGAGACCCAGTACTTC | CATSGFGETQYF
TRBJ1-2 | NA | NA | TRBV2 | TGTGCCAGCAGTCGGGACACCGGCTATGGCTACACCTTC | CASSRDTGYGYTF
TRBJ1-1 | NA | NA | TRBV5-1 | TGCGCCAGCAGCCAACTAACAGGGAGTAACACTGAAGCTTTCTTT | CASSQLTGSNTEAFF
TRBJ2-2 | NA | NA | TRBV16 | TGTGCCAGCAGCCAATCGCGGGACGGGGAGCTGTTTTTT | CASSQSRDGELFF
TRBJ1-4 | NA | TRBD1 | TRBV5-1 | TGCGCCAGCAGCTCCGGGACAGGCCCCCCGGGTGAAAAACTGTTTTTT | CASSSGTGPPGEKLFF
TRBJ2-1 | NA | TRBD1 | TRBV5-1 | TGCGCCAGCAGCGTGACCGGGACAGGGTTTTGGTATGAGCAGTTCTTC | CASSVTGTGFWYEQFF
TRBJ2-1 | NA | NA | TRBV6-1 | TGTGCCAGCAGTCGTGACAGGTACAATGAGCAGTTCTTC | CASSRDRYNEQFF
TRBJ1-2 | NA | TRBD1 | TRBV4-2 | TGTGCCAGCAGCCAAGAAGGGACAGGGGGCGCTGGTAGCTACACCTTC | CASSQEGTGGAGSYTF
TRBJ2-2 | NA | TRBD2 | TRBV3-1/TRBV3-2 | TGTGCCAGCAGCCGGCAAGGACTAGCGGATAACACCGGGGAGCTGTTTTTT | CASSRQGLADNTGELFF